These 31 T cell receptor beta chains were all obtained from the same sample, sequenced in a study of T cells after yellow fever vaccination. One entry per CDR3 protein, called by TCRdb with MiXCR from the 5' RACE reads. The sample lists about 58,000 distinct CDR3 sequences, roughly 7.4% occurring once. Here the sequenced sample was CD8+ T cells sorted from PBMCs, taken on the day of the first yellow fever vaccination. The receptor set was obtained from a man between 18 and 29 years old who received the YFV17D yellow fever vaccine.

This clonotype was seen only a few times. The chain is built from TRBV6-1 and TRBJ2-7; D remains ambiguous. Germline V gives CDR1 MNHNS, CDR2 SASEGT. This CDR3 comprises 13 residues. V was shortened by 2 bases and J by 6 bases, with 11 bases between the two germline ends. Here the CDR3 reads CASSETVFREQYV. DNA of the CDR3: TGTGCCAGCAGTGAAACCGTCTTCCGCGAGCAGTACGTC.

The rearrangement joins TRBV12-5 to TRBJ2-2; D perhaps matches TRBD1 (6 bases). Germline CDR1 reads LGHNT; CDR2 reads FRNRAP. CDR3 length equals 16 residues. The ends were cut back, 6 bases at V and 1 base at J, with 15 bases in the middle. CDR3 bases: TGTGCTAGTGGGGATCCGGGACACATGAACACCGGGGAGCTGTTTTTT. Its translation is CASGDPGHMNTGELFF.

This clonotype was recorded many times. The rearrangement uses TRBV7-8 and TRBJ2-2; D possibly corresponds to TRBD2 (6 bases). Germline V gene sequence: CDR1 SGHVS, CDR2 FQNEAQ. The CDR3 runs 17 residues. Trimming stripped 1 base from V and 0 bases from J, with 12 bases between. In nucleotides, the CDR3 is TGTGCCAGCAGCTTAGAAACGGGAGATTCGAACACCGGGGAGCTGTTTTTT. It translates to CASSLETGDSNTGELFF.

The rearrangement links TRBV7-3 to TRBJ2-1, with D possibly matching TRBD2 (7 bases). The CDR3 covers 15 residues. Deletions cut 5 bases from V and 3 bases from J, with 14 bases between. CDR1 and CDR2 (germline): SGHTA, FQGTGA. In DNA form, the CDR3 reads TGTGCCAGCAGCCGTGGGGGGGGCGACTACAATGAGCAGTTCTTC. Translated, it gives CASSRGGGDYNEQFF.

CDR3 DNA sequence: TGCGCCAGTGGAACGAACACCGGGGAGCTGTTTTTT. Protein product: CASGTNTGELFF. The genes are TRBV4-1 and TRBJ2-2; D unclear. Trimming removed 9 bases from V and 0 bases from J, with 5 bases in between. CDR3 length: 12 residues. Germline V gene lookup returns CDR1 MGHRA and CDR2 YSYEKL.

Only a few counts were recorded for this clonotype. The chain uses TRBV9 and TRBJ1-2, with TRBD1 matching 9 bases. The CDR3 is 14 residues long. Trimming removed 3 bases from V and 5 bases from J; junction bases left unmatched: 5. Germline V lookup: CDR1 SGDLS, CDR2 YYNGEE. CDR3 protein: CASSDRDRAYGYTF. DNA of the CDR3: TGTGCCAGCAGCGACCGGGACAGGGCTTATGGCTACACCTTC.

This clonotype was observed a handful of times. This sequence joins TRBV6-5 and TRBJ2-1; TRBD2 matches at 10 bases. Unmatched junction bases numbered 6, after V lost 2 bases and J lost 5 bases. This CDR3 has 16 amino acids. Germline CDR1 and CDR2: MNHEY and SVGAGI. CDR3 loop: CASSYRAGGENNEQFF. Here the CDR3 DNA reads TGTGCCAGCAGTTACAGAGCGGGGGGGGAAAACAATGAGCAGTTCTTC.

This chain uses TRBV11-1 with TRBJ2-3; no firm D call. Germline assignment: CDR1 SGHAT and CDR2 FQDESV (reference sequence). The CDR3 has 19 residues. The V and J ends lost 2 bases and 2 bases respectively, with 23 bases between them. The CDR3 protein is CASSLPPAGLTSYTDTQYF. The DNA for the CDR3 is TGTGCCAGCAGCTTACCCCCCGCAGGCCTTACATCCTACACAGATACGCAGTATTTT.

V is TRBV12-5 and J is TRBJ1-5; D is uncertain. The germline CDR1 and CDR2 sequences are LGHNT and FRNRAP. The V end was cut by 6 bases, the J end by 4 bases, with 16 bases between. The CDR3 is 15 residues long. CDR3 bases: TGTGCTAGTGGCCGAGAAGGTAGCCGGAATCAGCCCCAGCATTTT. Translation gives CASGREGSRNQPQHF.

J is TRBJ2-7 and V is TRBV10-3; 9 nucleotides agree with TRBD1. The germline CDR1 and CDR2 sequences are ENHRY and SYGVKD. The CDR3 runs to 14 residues. The V gene end was trimmed by 4 bases and the J gene end by 2 bases; junction bases not matched to a gene: 3. In DNA form, the CDR3 reads TGTGCCATCAGTGTGGGGACAGGGACCTACGAGCAGTACTTC. It translates to CAISVGTGTYEQYF.

Many counts were recorded for this clonotype. The chain couples TRBV4-3 to TRBJ2-7, with a weak D call TRBD2 (6 bases). V lost 1 base and J 0 bases, leaving 13 bases between the germline ends. Germline CDR1 reads LGHNA; CDR2 reads YSLEER. This CDR3 is built from 16 residues. The chain's CDR3 is CASSQGSGSPSYEQYF. The CDR3 DNA is TGCGCCAGCAGCCAAGGTAGCGGTTCCCCCTCCTACGAGCAGTACTTC.

This clonotype appeared a few times. The gene calls are TRBV3-1 and TRBJ2-1, with 11 bases fitting TRBD2. This CDR3 contains 16 residues. Unmatched junction bases numbered 6, after V lost 0 bases and J lost 8 bases. Per germline, CDR1 LGHDT and CDR2 YNNKEL (reference sequence). CDR3 sequence: CASSQDGLAGGDEQFF. DNA for the CDR3: TGTGCCAGCAGCCAAGATGGCCTAGCGGGGGGAGATGAGCAGTTCTTC.

This clonotype was seen a handful of times. The genes are TRBV11-2 and TRBJ2-7; D unclear. From germline, CDR1 is SGHAT and CDR2 FQNNGV. The CDR3 runs to 16 residues. V dropped 1 base and J dropped 2 bases, with 15 bases sitting between them. The CDR3 reads CASSLAAGGYPYEQYF. As DNA, the CDR3 is TGTGCCAGCAGCTTAGCCGCTGGCGGTTATCCCTACGAGCAGTACTTC.

This clonotype has ten or more counts. J is TRBJ1-6 and V is TRBV4-1; TRBD1 matches at 7 bases. The CDR3 length is 16 residues. Germline lookup yields CDR1 MGHRA and CDR2 YSYEKL. V lost 4 bases, J lost 7 bases, and 10 bases stayed unmatched. The CDR3 sequence is CASSRNPGTVNSPLHF. The CDR3 nucleotides read TGCGCCAGCAGCCGGAATCCCGGGACAGTCAATTCACCCCTCCACTTT.

This clonotype was found many times. J is TRBJ2-7 and V is TRBV6-5; 7 nucleotides agree with TRBD1. CDR1 is MNHEY and CDR2 is SVGAGI in the germline V gene. V was pared by 0 bases and J by 0 bases, with 5 bases of the junction left unmatched. This CDR3 region has 16 residues. The CDR3 loop is CASSYSDRESSYEQYV. The CDR3 coding sequence is TGTGCCAGCAGTTACTCCGACAGGGAAAGCTCCTACGAGCAGTACGTC.

This clonotype appeared many times. This sequence joins TRBV5-8 and TRBJ2-2; 10 bases align to TRBD1. Losses at the gene ends were 5 bases for V and 6 bases for J; bases not matched to a gene: 7. From germline, CDR1 is SGHTS and CDR2 YDEGEE. There are 15 residues in the CDR3. The CDR3 coding sequence is TGTGCCAGCAGTTCTGGGGACAGGGGCGCCGGGGAGCTGTTTTTT. Translation: CASSSGDRGAGELFF.

This clonotype was found a few times. CDR3: CSVEPRDDREKLFF. CDR3 in DNA: TGCAGCGTTGAACCAAGGGACGACCGGGAAAAACTGTTTTTT. The chain carries TRBV29-1 and TRBJ1-4; maybe TRBD1 (5 bases). CDR1 SQVTM and CDR2 ANQGSEA come from the germline V gene. This CDR3 region has 14 residues. V was pared by 2 bases and J by 8 bases, with 15 bases between.

This clonotype was detected many times. The CDR3, as DNA: TGTGCCGGGAAGACAGGAGCCAACACTGAAGCTTTCTTT. Translating it yields CAGKTGANTEAFF. The chain links TRBV7-9 to TRBJ1-1; D is possibly TRBD1 (6 bases). This CDR3 comprises 13 residues. Trimming left V 11 bases short and J 2 bases short, with 15 bases between. The germline CDR1 and CDR2 sequences are SEHNR and FQNEAQ (reference sequence).

This clonotype has just a few counts. The J gene is TRBJ2-2, the V gene TRBV7-8; tentatively, D is TRBD2 (5 bases). This CDR3 is 18 amino acids long. Germline V lookup: CDR1 SGHVS, CDR2 FQNEAQ. V dropped 3 bases and J dropped 1 base, with 18 bases sitting between them. For the CDR3, the DNA is TGTGCCAGCAGCTTTTCGTGGGATCTGGCGGGGAACACCGGGGAGCTGTTTTTT. Translating gives CASSFSWDLAGNTGELFF.

This clonotype has at least ten counts. This chain joins TRBV6-4 and TRBJ1-2; D remains ambiguous. Germline CDR1 MRHNA, CDR2 SNTAGT. The CDR3 is 13 amino acids. V lost 2 bases, J lost 4 bases, and 8 bases lay in between. The CDR3 sequence is CASSDSAGYGYTF. CDR3 DNA sequence: TGTGCCAGCAGTGACAGCGCGGGCTATGGCTACACCTTC.

This clonotype was counted ten times or more. The CDR3 reads CASSEGYEQYF. In nucleotides, the CDR3 is TGCGCCAGCAGTGAAGGGTACGAGCAGTACTTC. V usage is TRBV10-2 and J usage is TRBJ2-7; no clear D gene. The ends were cut back, 3 bases at V and 4 bases at J, with 4 bases in the middle. The CDR3 covers 11 residues. Germline V gene lookup returns CDR1 WSHSY and CDR2 SAAADI.

This clonotype has a handful of counts. The genes are TRBV27 and TRBJ2-6; D is undetermined. With 7 bases removed from V and 0 bases from J, the gap between germline ends came to 10 bases. This CDR3 has 15 residues. In germline, CDR1 is MNHEY, CDR2 SMNVEV (reference sequence). CDR3: CASTEYLSGANVLTF. CDR3 in DNA: TGTGCCAGCACCGAATACCTCTCTGGGGCCAACGTCCTGACTTTC.

This clonotype was found many times. The chain employs TRBV5-1 and TRBJ1-1; tentatively, D is TRBD1 (5 bases). Trimming shortened V by 2 bases and J by 1 base, and 9 bases separated the two germline ends. Germline V gene data show CDR1 as SGHRS and CDR2 as YFSETQ. The CDR3 is made up of 14 amino acids. CDR3 sequence (DNA): TGCGCCAGCAGCTTCGGGACGGGGAACACTGAAGCTTTCTTT. Its protein product is CASSFGTGNTEAFF.

In its sample, this clonotype was seen once. The chain employs TRBV10-3 and TRBJ1-1; 8 bases line up with TRBD1. The germline CDR1 and CDR2 sequences are ENHRY and SYGVKD. J was trimmed by 2 bases and V by 6 bases; bases with no gene match: 2. The CDR3 is made up of 13 amino acids. The CDR3 DNA is TGTGCCATCAGGGACAGGGCTAACACTGAAGCTTTCTTT. Its protein is CAIRDRANTEAFF.

CDR3 nucleotide sequence: TGTGCCAGCAGATTGCGGAAGGACACTGGGACAGGGAGGGGTGGCTACACCTTC. Encoded protein: CASRLRKDTGTGRGGYTF. The chain carries TRBV12-3 or TRBV12-4 and TRBJ1-2; TRBD1 matches at 9 bases. The CDR3 has 18 amino acids. V was pared by 6 bases and J by 7 bases, with 21 bases of the junction left unmatched.

This clonotype was seen a handful of times. The chain employs TRBV5-5 and TRBJ1-2; D unresolved. The CDR3 is 14 amino acids. Germline lookup yields CDR1 SGHKS and CDR2 YYEKEE (reference sequence). V was clipped by 0 bases and J by 6 bases, with 12 bases between them. The CDR3 coding sequence is TGTGCCAGCAGCTTGGGGCGGACCAGCCATGGCTACACCTTC. It specifies CASSLGRTSHGYTF.

The CDR3 DNA is TGTGCCAGCAGGCCTCAGGGGTTTGCCCGGACCCAGTACTTC. Translation gives CASRPQGFARTQYF. This chain links TRBV28 with TRBJ2-5, with D maybe TRBD1 (6 bases). This CDR3 has 14 amino acids. Trimming cost V 6 bases and J 7 bases, with 18 bases left between them. The germline CDR1 and CDR2 sequences are MDHEN and SYDVKM.

The sample holds a few counts of this clonotype. The rearrangement joins TRBV5-6 to TRBJ2-5; D is possibly TRBD2 (7 bases). The CDR3 covers 14 residues. V lost 0 bases, J lost 4 bases, and 10 bases lay in between. Germline lookup yields CDR1 SGHDT and CDR2 YYEEEE. The CDR3 DNA reads TGTGCCAGCAGCTTGGGGGGGGGGCGAGAGACCCAGTACTTC. Residues: CASSLGGGRETQYF.

The chain joins TRBV29-1 to TRBJ1-5; possibly TRBD1 for D (5 bases). In germline, CDR1 is SQVTM, CDR2 ANQGSEA. The germline V and J ends were trimmed by 3 bases and 7 bases, with 13 bases remaining between them. This CDR3 spans 13 amino acids. The CDR3 DNA reads TGCAGCGTTGAGGGGCCCCAAGGCCAGCCCCAGCATTTT. It is translated as CSVEGPQGQPQHF.

This clonotype was seen more than once but under ten times. The chain is built from TRBV3-1 and TRBJ2-1; the D is unclear. Trimming cost V 0 bases and J 9 bases, with 27 bases left between them. CDR1 is LGHDT, CDR2 YNNKEL, per germline (reference sequence). The CDR3 spans 19 residues. The CDR3, as DNA: TGTGCCAGCAGCCAAGAAGTAACGACGGTCACTCAACCCCTAAGTGAGCAGTTCTTC. Protein product: CASSQEVTTVTQPLSEQFF.

The table lists this clonotype with a few counts. CDR3 nucleotides: TGTGCCAGCCACGGGCAGAGCTCCTACAATGAGCAGTTCTTC. Its translation: CASHGQSSYNEQFF. The chain recombines TRBV19 with TRBJ2-1; D remains ambiguous. This CDR3 has 14 amino acids. V was cut by 9 bases and J by 0 bases, with 12 bases left in between. Germline V gene sequence: CDR1 LNHDA, CDR2 SQIVND (reference sequence).